A single T cell receptor beta chain is shown here with its context. This specimen belongs to a study of blood T cell repertoires in COVID-19. Across the whole study: The samples span acute and convalescent COVID-19 from the United States, Italy and Spain. Sources were T cells, B-cell-depleted T cells, or PBMCs; the material itself was cDNA or gDNA.

Per the authors' pipeline: Estimated nucleated cell counts came from reference gene primer amplification. The method was immunoSEQ multiplex PCR; TCRdb's version includes in-frame clones alone and lacks a portion of them. That table furnishes V, J and clone size, whereas the DNA furnished D and trimming. The sample lists approximately 72,000 clones; roughly 85% were seen once. The CDR3 spans 16 residues. The germline CDR1 and CDR2 sequences are SGHTA and FQGTGA. Trimming took 2 bases from V and 2 from J; bases not matched to a gene: 7. The J gene is TRBJ2-5, the V gene TRBV7-3; 8 positions agree with TRBD2. This TCR derives from a man in his fifties with acute or convalescent COVID-19. Sequenced material: peripheral blood. The CDR3 nucleotides are TGTGCCAGCAGCTTATCCCCTAGCGGGCCACAAGAGACCCAGTACTTC. Amino acids: CASSLSPSGPQETQYF.